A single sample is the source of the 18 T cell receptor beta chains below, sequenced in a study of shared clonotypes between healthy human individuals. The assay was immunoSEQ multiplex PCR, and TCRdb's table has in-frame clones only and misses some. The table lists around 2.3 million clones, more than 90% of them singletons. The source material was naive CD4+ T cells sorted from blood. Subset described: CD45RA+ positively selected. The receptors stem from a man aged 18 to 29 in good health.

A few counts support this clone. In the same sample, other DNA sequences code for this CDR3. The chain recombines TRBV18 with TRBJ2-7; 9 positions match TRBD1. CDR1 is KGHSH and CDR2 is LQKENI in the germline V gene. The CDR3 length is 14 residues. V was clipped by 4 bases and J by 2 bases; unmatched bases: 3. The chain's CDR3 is CASSLGQGTYEQYF. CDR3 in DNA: TGTGCCAGCTCACTCGGACAGGGGACCTACGAGCAGTACTTC. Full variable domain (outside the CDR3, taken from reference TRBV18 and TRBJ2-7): NAGVMQNPRHLVRRRGQEARLRCSPMKGHSHVYWYRQLPEEGLKFMVYLQKENIIDESGMPKERFSAEFPKEGPSILRIQQVVRGDSAAYFCASSLGQGTYEQYFGPGTRLTVT.

CDR3 sequence: CASSIPKGATNEKLFF. The CDR3 bases are TGTGCCAGTAGTATACCTAAGGGGGCGACTAATGAAAAACTGTTTTTT. The rearrangement joins TRBV19 to TRBJ1-4, with 7 bases fitting TRBD1. Per germline, CDR1 LNHDA and CDR2 SQIVND (reference sequence). The J segment lost 2 bases and the V segment lost 2 bases, leaving 5 bases of the junction unmatched. The CDR3 covers 16 residues.

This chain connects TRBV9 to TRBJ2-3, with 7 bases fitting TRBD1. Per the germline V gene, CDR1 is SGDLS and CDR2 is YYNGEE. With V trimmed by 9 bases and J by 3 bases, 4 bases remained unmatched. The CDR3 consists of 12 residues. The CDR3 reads CANPTGTDTQYF. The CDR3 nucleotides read TGTGCCAACCCGACAGGGACAGATACGCAGTATTTT.

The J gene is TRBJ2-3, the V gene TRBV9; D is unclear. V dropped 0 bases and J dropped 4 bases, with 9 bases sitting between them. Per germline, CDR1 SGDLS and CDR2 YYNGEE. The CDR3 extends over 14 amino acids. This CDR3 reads CASSVAKPPDTQYF. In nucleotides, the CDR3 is TGTGCCAGCAGCGTAGCAAAACCGCCAGATACGCAGTATTTT.

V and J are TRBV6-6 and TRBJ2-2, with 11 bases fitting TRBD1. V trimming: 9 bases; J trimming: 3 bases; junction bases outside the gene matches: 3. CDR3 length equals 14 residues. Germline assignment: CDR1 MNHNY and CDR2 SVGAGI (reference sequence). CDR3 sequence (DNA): TGTGCCAGTCGGGACAGGGGGGACACCGGGGAGCTGTTTTTT. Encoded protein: CASRDRGDTGELFF.

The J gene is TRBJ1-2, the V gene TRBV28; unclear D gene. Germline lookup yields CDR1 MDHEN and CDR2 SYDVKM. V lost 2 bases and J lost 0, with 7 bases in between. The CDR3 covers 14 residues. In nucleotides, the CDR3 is TGTGCCAGCAGTTTAGTAGGCGCTAACTATGGCTACACCTTC. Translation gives CASSLVGANYGYTF.

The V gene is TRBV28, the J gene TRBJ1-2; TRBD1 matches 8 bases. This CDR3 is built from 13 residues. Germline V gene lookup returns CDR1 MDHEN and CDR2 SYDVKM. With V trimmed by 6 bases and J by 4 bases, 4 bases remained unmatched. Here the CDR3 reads CASRFGQGYGYTF. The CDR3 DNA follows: TGTGCCAGCAGATTCGGACAGGGCTATGGCTACACCTTC.

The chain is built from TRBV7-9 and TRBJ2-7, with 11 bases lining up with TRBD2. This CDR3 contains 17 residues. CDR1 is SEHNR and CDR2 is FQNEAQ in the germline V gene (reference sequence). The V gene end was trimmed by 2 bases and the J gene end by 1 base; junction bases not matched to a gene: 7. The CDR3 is CASSLSWGTSGSYEQYF. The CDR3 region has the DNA TGTGCCAGCAGCTTATCATGGGGGACTAGCGGTTCCTACGAGCAGTACTTC.

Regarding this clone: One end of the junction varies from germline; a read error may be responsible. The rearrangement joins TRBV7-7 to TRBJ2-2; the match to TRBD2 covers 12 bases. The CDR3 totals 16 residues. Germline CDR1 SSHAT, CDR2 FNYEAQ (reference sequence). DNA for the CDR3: TGTGCTAGCAGCCCGACTAGCGGGGGTCTCACCGGGGAGCTGTTTTTT. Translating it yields CASSPTSGGLTGELFF.

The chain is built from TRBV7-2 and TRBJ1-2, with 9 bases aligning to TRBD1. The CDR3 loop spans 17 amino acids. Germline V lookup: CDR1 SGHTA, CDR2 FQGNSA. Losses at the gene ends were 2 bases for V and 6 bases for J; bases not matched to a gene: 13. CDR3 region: CASSLPGGWGQGDGYTF. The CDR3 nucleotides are TGTGCCAGCAGCTTACCCGGAGGGTGGGGACAGGGAGATGGCTACACCTTC.

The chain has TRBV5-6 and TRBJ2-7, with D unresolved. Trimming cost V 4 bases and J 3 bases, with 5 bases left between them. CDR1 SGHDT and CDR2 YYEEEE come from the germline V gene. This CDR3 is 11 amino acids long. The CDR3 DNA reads TGTGCCAGCAGCATCGGCTACGAGCAGTACTTC. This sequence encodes CASSIGYEQYF. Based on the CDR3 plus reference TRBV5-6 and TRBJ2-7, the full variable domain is DAGVTQSPTHLIKTRGQQVTLRCSPKSGHDTVSWYQQALGQGPQFIFQYYEEEERQRGNFPDRFSGHQFPNYSSELNVNALLLGDSALYLCASSIGYEQYFGPGTRLTVT.

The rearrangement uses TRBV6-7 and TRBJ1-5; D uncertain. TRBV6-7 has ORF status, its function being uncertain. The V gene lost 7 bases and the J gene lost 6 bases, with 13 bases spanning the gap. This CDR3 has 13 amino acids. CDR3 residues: CASMRPDCQPQHF. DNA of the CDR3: TGTGCCAGCATGAGGCCCGATTGTCAGCCCCAGCATTTT.

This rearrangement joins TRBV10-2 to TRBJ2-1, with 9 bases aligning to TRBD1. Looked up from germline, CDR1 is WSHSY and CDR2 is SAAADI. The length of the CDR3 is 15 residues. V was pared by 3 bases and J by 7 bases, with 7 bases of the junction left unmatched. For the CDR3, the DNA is TGCGCCAGCAGTGACGCCGGGACAGGGCGTAATGAGCAGTTCTTC. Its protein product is CASSDAGTGRNEQFF.

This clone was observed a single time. This CDR3 is CASSLQGNSNQPQHF. CDR3 nucleotide sequence: TGTGCCAGCAGCTTACAGGGGAATAGCAATCAGCCCCAGCATTTT. This chain links TRBV7-8 with TRBJ1-5; D may be TRBD1 (6 bases). The germline V gene encodes CDR1 SGHVS and CDR2 FQNEAQ. This CDR3 spans 15 amino acids. Trimming pared 2 bases from V and 0 bases from J, leaving 8 bases between.

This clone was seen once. Written as DNA, the CDR3 is TGTGCCAGTAGCCTTAGCGGGAGTAAGGACGAGCAGTACTTC. It yields the protein CASSLSGSKDEQYF. The chain combines TRBV19 with TRBJ2-7; 9 nucleotides align to TRBD2. With V trimmed by 6 bases and J by 5 bases, 8 bases remained unmatched. CDR1 is LNHDA and CDR2 is SQIVND in the germline V gene (reference sequence). The CDR3 spans 14 residues.

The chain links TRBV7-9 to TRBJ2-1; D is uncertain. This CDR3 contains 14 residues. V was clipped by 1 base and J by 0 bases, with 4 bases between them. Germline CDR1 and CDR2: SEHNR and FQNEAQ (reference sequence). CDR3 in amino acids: CASSLEVSYNEQFF. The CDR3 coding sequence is TGTGCCAGCAGCTTAGAGGTCTCCTACAATGAGCAGTTCTTC. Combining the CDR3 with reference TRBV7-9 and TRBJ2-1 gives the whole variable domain DTGVSQNPRHKITKRGQNVTFRCDPISEHNRLYWYRQTLGQGPEFLTYFQNEAQLEKSRLLSDRFSAERPKGSFSTLEIQRTEQGDSAMYLCASSLEVSYNEQFFGPGTRLTVL.

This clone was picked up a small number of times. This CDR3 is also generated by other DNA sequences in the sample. CDR3 in amino acids: CASRGAYEQYF. The CDR3 DNA reads as TGTGCCAGCAGGGGGGCTTACGAGCAGTACTTC. This sequence joins TRBV6-5 and TRBJ2-7, with TRBD1 as a possible D gene (6 bases). CDR1 is MNHEY and CDR2 is SVGAGI in the germline V gene. This CDR3 region has 11 residues. V was trimmed by 6 bases and J by 4 bases, leaving 7 bases between them.

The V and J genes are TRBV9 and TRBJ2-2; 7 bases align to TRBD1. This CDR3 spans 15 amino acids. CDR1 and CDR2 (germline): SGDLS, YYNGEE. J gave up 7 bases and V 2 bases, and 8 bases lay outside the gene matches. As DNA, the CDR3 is TGTGCCAGCAGCGTTTCCGGGACAGTTGGCGGGGAGCTGTTTTTT. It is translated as CASSVSGTVGGELFF.